What follows are 11 T cell receptor beta chains derived from one specimen sequenced in a study of cytomegalovirus exposure and HLA in healthy donors. The PCR had 60 Vbeta and 13 Jbeta primers. Profiling relied on immunoSEQ multiplex PCR, and the TCRdb table lists in-frame clones only, not all of them. The specimen's table records about 150,000 clones. The sequenced sample consisted of PBMCs. Receptor source: a man aged 25-40 years in good health and CMV-seronegative.

The chain uses TRBV25-1 and TRBJ1-4; no clear D gene. Per the germline V gene, CDR1 is MGHDK and CDR2 is SYGVNS. This CDR3 contains 13 residues. V lost 0 bases and J 12 bases, leaving 11 bases between the germline ends. The DNA of the CDR3 is TGTGCCAGCAGTGAATATAACGGAGTGGAACTGTTTTTT. Its protein product is CASSEYNGVELFF.

The V and J genes are TRBV10-3 and TRBJ2-6; possible D gene TRBD1, 5 bases. From germline, CDR1 is ENHRY and CDR2 SYGVKD. The CDR3 extends over 17 amino acids. V was pared by 2 bases and J by 0 bases, with 11 bases between. The CDR3 spells CAISETGSSSGANVLTF. The DNA of the CDR3 is TGTGCCATCAGTGAGACAGGCTCCTCCTCTGGGGCCAACGTCCTGACTTTC.

The chain links TRBV12-5 to TRBJ2-4; 13 positions agree with TRBD2. V gave up 7 bases and J gave up 0 bases; unmatched junction bases: 12. CDR3 size: 19 residues. In germline, CDR1 is LGHNT, CDR2 FRNRAP. CDR3 sequence: CASVKGGLAGSEAKNIQYF. The CDR3 region has the DNA TGTGCTAGTGTTAAGGGGGGACTAGCGGGATCGGAAGCCAAAAACATTCAGTACTTC.

The J gene is TRBJ2-2, the V gene TRBV5-8; D may be TRBD2 (6 bases). The germline V gene encodes CDR1 SGHTS and CDR2 YDEGEE. Trimming stripped 2 bases from V and 0 bases from J, with 8 bases between. This CDR3 is 15 amino acids long. The CDR3, as DNA: TGTGCCAGCAGCTTCCGACTAGCGAACACCGGGGAGCTGTTTTTT. As protein: CASSFRLANTGELFF.

The chain has TRBV13 and TRBJ2-7; a weak D match, TRBD1 (6 bases). CDR3 length: 12 residues. V lost 3 bases, J lost 5 bases, and 8 bases lay in between. Germline values: CDR1 PRHDT, CDR2 FYEKMQ (reference sequence). In DNA form, the CDR3 reads TGTGCCAGCAGCTTCTACAGGGACGAGCAGTACTTC. Amino acids: CASSFYRDEQYF. Looking up the rest from reference TRBV13 and TRBJ2-7 gives the full variable domain: AAGVIQSPRHLIKEKRETATLKCYPIPRHDTVYWYQQGPGQDPQFLISFYEKMQSDKGSIPDRFSAQQFSDYHSELNMSSLELGDSALYFCASSFYRDEQYFGPGTRLTVT.

This chain joins TRBV18 and TRBJ2-1; no firm D call. The germline CDR1 and CDR2 sequences are KGHSH and LQKENI. V lost 1 base and J lost 6, with 13 bases in between. This CDR3 is built from 15 residues. The CDR3 DNA follows: TGTGCCAGCTCACCACAACTGGCAGCGACCAATGAGCAGTTCTTC. Translating it yields CASSPQLAATNEQFF. Full variable domain (missing parts from reference TRBV18 and TRBJ2-1): NAGVMQNPRHLVRRRGQEARLRCSPMKGHSHVYWYRQLPEEGLKFMVYLQKENIIDESGMPKERFSAEFPKEGPSILRIQQVVRGDSAAYFCASSPQLAATNEQFFGPGTRLTVL.

Comments on this clone: An end of the junction does not agree with germline; a read error may underlie this. V is TRBV5-1 and J is TRBJ1-4; a possible D gene is TRBD1 (5 bases). This CDR3 spans 18 amino acids. In germline, CDR1 is SGHRS, CDR2 YFSETQ. Written as DNA, the CDR3 is TGCGCCAGCAGCTTGTCGGGCCATTTGGGGCGTACTAACGAAAAACTGTTTTTT. Protein product: CASSLSGHLGRTNEKLFF. Full variable domain (remainder filled in from reference TRBV5-1 and TRBJ1-4): KAGVTQTPRYLIKTRGQQVTLSCSPISGHRSVSWYQQTPGQGLQFLFEYFSETQRNKGNFPGRFSGRQFSNSRSEMNVSTLELGDSALYLCASSLSGHLGRTNEKLFFGSGTQLSVL.

The rearrangement joins TRBV6-5 to TRBJ1-2, with D tentatively TRBD1 (6 bases). This CDR3 comprises 14 residues. The V gene's germline CDR1 is MNHEY and CDR2 SVGAGI. V lost 4 bases and J lost 4, with 13 bases in between. The CDR3 DNA sequence: TGTGCCAGCAGTTTAACAGGGCAGGGCTATGGCTACACCTTC. Amino acid sequence: CASSLTGQGYGYTF.

The V and J genes are TRBV4-1 and TRBJ1-2; D is unclear. The CDR3 totals 13 residues. The germline V gene has CDR1 MGHRA and CDR2 YSYEKL. Trimming took off 1 base at V and 6 bases at J, with 9 bases between the two ends. CDR3 amino acids: CASSQGPYDGYTF. In DNA form, the CDR3 reads TGCGCCAGCAGCCAAGGGCCTTATGATGGCTACACCTTC.

This sequence joins TRBV2 and TRBJ2-7; D ambiguous. V was clipped by 8 bases and J by 3 bases, with 5 bases between them. Germline-derived CDR1 and CDR2 are SNHLY and FYNNEI. CDR3 length: 10 amino acids. DNA for the CDR3: TGTGCCAGCGCGTACTACGAGCAGTACTTC. Amino acid sequence: CASAYYEQYF.

The chain links TRBV7-9 to TRBJ2-5; 7 nucleotides align to TRBD2. J gave up 5 bases and V 5 bases, and 8 bases lay outside the gene matches. There are 14 residues in the CDR3. Per germline, CDR1 SEHNR and CDR2 FQNEAQ (reference sequence). Written as DNA, the CDR3 is TGTGCCAGCAGCGCCCGGACTAGTTACGAGACCCAGTACTTC. As protein: CASSARTSYETQYF. Based on the CDR3 plus reference TRBV7-9 and TRBJ2-5, the full variable domain is DTGVSQNPRHKITKRGQNVTFRCDPISEHNRLYWYRQTLGQGPEFLTYFQNEAQLEKSRLLSDRFSAERPKGSFSTLEIQRTEQGDSAMYLCASSARTSYETQYFGPGTRLLVL.